This T cell receptor (beta chain) was sequenced during a study of immune evolution from preneoplasia to lung adenocarcinoma. V lost 6 bases to trimming and J lost 1 base, with 3 bases between them. Germline assignment: CDR1 DFQATT and CDR2 SNEGSKA (reference sequence). This CDR3 has 10 residues. TCRdb keeps only in-frame clones here, not all; method: immunoSEQ multiplex PCR. Among 9,000 to 10,000 clones, more than 70% were seen once, and the ten largest hold over 10%. The receptor was isolated from a person at least 80 years old with lung adenocarcinoma. The rearrangement uses TRBV20-1 and TRBJ2-5; D gene unclear. Sample: FFPE lung adenocarcinoma in situ tissue. This CDR3 reads CSASQETQYF. CDR3 bases: TGCAGTGCGTCCCAAGAGACCCAGTACTTC.